The rows below give T cell receptor beta chains drawn from one sample of a study of response to subunit inactivated influenza vaccine. TCRdb independently ran MiXCR on the RT-PCR reads; one entry per CDR3 protein. The profile shows 400,000 to 550,000 distinct CDR3 sequences, 25% of them singletons. Here the sequenced sample was CD4+ T cells sorted from PBMCs, taken roughly 5 days after vaccination. Receptor source: a man aged 50-59 years who received an inactivated influenza vaccine. Each CDR3 is given with its conserved first and last residue.

TRBJ2-2 16 TRBV5-1 CASSWGTVANTGELFF
TRBJ2-7 17 TRBV21-1 CASSKAHPSRAPYEQYF
TRBJ2-7 16 TRBV6-2/TRBV6-3 CASSYSDGRPSYEQYF
TRBJ2-7 13 TRBV20-1 CSARGETSYEQYF
TRBJ2-1 16 TRBV12-3/TRBV12-4 CASRRAGGSSYNEQFF
TRBJ1-1 14 TRBV28 CASSWDRGRTEAFF
TRBJ1-1 14 TRBV15 CATSSGWGNTEAFF
TRBJ2-7 12 TRBV7-2 CASRNRGFEQYF
TRBJ2-5 14 TRBV6-2/TRBV6-3 CASRETSGAETQYF
TRBJ2-1 14 TRBV5-1 CASSLAMGYNEQFF
TRBJ2-1 15 TRBV29-1 CSVREGASSYNEQFF
TRBJ2-7 14 TRBV12-3/TRBV12-4 CASGRTGTYAGQYF
TRBJ1-2 15 TRBV5-1 CASSLDPGATPGYTF
TRBJ1-2 14 TRBV5-1 CASSLDRAGYGYTF
TRBJ2-3 14 TRBV7-3 CASSLTGTKDTQYF
TRBJ2-3 18 TRBV11-1 CASSLGQKAGRDTDTQYF
TRBJ2-3 16 TRBV20-1 CSARSTSGRIRDTQYF
TRBJ2-7 14 TRBV4-1 CASSHQQLSYEQYF
TRBJ2-7 14 TRBV6-1 CASRNAGGTYEQYF
TRBJ1-6 13 TRBV2 CASSDREGSPLHF
TRBJ2-7 13 TRBV11-2 CASSPIRAGEQYF
TRBJ2-7 12 TRBV6-2/TRBV6-3 CASSLLKGSQYF
TRBJ2-7 16 TRBV20-1 CSARAQTSGANYEQYF
TRBJ1-6 15 TRBV10-3 CAISWETGDNSPLHF
TRBJ2-7 12 TRBV20-1 CSASVSVYEQYF
TRBJ2-7 12 TRBV12-3/TRBV12-4 CASSTGLAGTDF
TRBJ2-3 16 TRBV9 CASSAPGTTSTDTQYF
TRBJ2-7 12 TRBV10-3 CAISPGRNEQYF
TRBJ2-1 15 TRBV3-1 CASSLGGQGYNEQFF
TRBJ2-7 12 TRBV6-5 CASREGSYEQYF
TRBJ2-1 13 TRBV6-4 CASSEQGWDEQFF
TRBJ2-1 15 TRBV7-2 CASSRSGGEGYEQFF
TRBJ2-1 14 TRBV24-1 CATSDLQYRGEQFF
TRBJ2-4 12 TRBV4-1 CASSQPEGIQYF
TRBJ2-2 13 TRBV29-1 CSARTGVTGELFF
TRBJ2-7 16 TRBV20-1 CSARMFKLTNAYEQYF
TRBJ1-5 15 TRBV20-1 CSVTQGASGNQPQHF
TRBJ1-6 13 TRBV7-9 CASSLEANSPLHF
TRBJ2-1 16 TRBV7-3 CASSHFSASGSNEQFF
TRBJ2-1 17 TRBV5-1 CASSQTLGTSGYNEQFF